Each of the 3 T cell receptor beta chains below was sequenced from the same sample in a study of cytomegalovirus exposure and HLA in healthy donors. Amplification used 60 Vbeta primers and 13 Jbeta primers. This table comes from immunoSEQ multiplex PCR, and its TCRdb copy is limited to in-frame clones, with some not included. The table shows about 120,000 clones, with 80% to 85% occurring only once. The material sequenced was PBMCs. Receptors originate from a human donor in good health.

The chain has TRBV9 and TRBJ1-4; 11 bases agree with TRBD1. The CDR3 runs to 15 residues. Looked up from germline, CDR1 is SGDLS and CDR2 is YYNGEE. V trimming: 4 bases; J trimming: 8 bases; junction bases outside the gene matches: 7. CDR3 bases: TGTGCCAGCAGCATAACCGGGACAGGGGGAGAAAAACTGTTTTTT. It translates to CASSITGTGGEKLFF.

Comments on this clone: Its ends do not fully match the called genes, so a read error is possible. The J gene is TRBJ2-1, the V gene TRBV7-9; D uncertain. The germline gives CDR1 SEHNR, CDR2 FQNEAQ (reference sequence). The CDR3 loop spans 12 amino acids. The CDR3 DNA is TGTTCCAGCAGCTTTTGGGCAAATGAGCAGTTCTTC. As protein: CSSSFWANEQFF. Looking up the rest from reference TRBV7-9 and TRBJ2-1 gives the full variable domain: DTGVSQNPRHKITKRGQNVTFRCDPISEHNRLYWYRQTLGQGPEFLTYFQNEAQLEKSRLLSDRFSAERPKGSFSTLEIQRTEQGDSAMYLCSSSFWANEQFFGPGTRLTVL.

The CDR3 DNA follows: TGCGCCAGCAGGTCTAGCGGGGGGGCGGGAGATACGCAGTATTTT. It specifies CASRSSGGAGDTQYF. The chain carries TRBV10-2 and TRBJ2-3; 12 nucleotides agree with TRBD2. This CDR3 has 15 amino acids. CDR1 WSHSY and CDR2 SAAADI come from the germline V gene. The V gene end was trimmed by 6 bases and the J gene end by 5 bases; junction bases not matched to a gene: 6.